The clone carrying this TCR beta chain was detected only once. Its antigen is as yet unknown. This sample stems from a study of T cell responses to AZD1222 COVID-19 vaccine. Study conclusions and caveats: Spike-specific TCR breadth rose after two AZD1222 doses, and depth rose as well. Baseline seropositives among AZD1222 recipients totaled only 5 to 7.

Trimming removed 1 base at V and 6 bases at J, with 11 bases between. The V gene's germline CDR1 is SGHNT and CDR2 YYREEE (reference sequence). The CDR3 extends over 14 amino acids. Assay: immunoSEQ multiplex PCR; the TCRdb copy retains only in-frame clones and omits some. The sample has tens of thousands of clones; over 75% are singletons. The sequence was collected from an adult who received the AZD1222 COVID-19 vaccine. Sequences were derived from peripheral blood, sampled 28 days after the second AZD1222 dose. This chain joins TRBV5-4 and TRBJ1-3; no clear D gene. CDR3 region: CASSLPARENTIYF. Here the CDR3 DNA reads TGTGCCAGCAGCTTGCCCGCGCGAGAAAACACCATATATTTT.